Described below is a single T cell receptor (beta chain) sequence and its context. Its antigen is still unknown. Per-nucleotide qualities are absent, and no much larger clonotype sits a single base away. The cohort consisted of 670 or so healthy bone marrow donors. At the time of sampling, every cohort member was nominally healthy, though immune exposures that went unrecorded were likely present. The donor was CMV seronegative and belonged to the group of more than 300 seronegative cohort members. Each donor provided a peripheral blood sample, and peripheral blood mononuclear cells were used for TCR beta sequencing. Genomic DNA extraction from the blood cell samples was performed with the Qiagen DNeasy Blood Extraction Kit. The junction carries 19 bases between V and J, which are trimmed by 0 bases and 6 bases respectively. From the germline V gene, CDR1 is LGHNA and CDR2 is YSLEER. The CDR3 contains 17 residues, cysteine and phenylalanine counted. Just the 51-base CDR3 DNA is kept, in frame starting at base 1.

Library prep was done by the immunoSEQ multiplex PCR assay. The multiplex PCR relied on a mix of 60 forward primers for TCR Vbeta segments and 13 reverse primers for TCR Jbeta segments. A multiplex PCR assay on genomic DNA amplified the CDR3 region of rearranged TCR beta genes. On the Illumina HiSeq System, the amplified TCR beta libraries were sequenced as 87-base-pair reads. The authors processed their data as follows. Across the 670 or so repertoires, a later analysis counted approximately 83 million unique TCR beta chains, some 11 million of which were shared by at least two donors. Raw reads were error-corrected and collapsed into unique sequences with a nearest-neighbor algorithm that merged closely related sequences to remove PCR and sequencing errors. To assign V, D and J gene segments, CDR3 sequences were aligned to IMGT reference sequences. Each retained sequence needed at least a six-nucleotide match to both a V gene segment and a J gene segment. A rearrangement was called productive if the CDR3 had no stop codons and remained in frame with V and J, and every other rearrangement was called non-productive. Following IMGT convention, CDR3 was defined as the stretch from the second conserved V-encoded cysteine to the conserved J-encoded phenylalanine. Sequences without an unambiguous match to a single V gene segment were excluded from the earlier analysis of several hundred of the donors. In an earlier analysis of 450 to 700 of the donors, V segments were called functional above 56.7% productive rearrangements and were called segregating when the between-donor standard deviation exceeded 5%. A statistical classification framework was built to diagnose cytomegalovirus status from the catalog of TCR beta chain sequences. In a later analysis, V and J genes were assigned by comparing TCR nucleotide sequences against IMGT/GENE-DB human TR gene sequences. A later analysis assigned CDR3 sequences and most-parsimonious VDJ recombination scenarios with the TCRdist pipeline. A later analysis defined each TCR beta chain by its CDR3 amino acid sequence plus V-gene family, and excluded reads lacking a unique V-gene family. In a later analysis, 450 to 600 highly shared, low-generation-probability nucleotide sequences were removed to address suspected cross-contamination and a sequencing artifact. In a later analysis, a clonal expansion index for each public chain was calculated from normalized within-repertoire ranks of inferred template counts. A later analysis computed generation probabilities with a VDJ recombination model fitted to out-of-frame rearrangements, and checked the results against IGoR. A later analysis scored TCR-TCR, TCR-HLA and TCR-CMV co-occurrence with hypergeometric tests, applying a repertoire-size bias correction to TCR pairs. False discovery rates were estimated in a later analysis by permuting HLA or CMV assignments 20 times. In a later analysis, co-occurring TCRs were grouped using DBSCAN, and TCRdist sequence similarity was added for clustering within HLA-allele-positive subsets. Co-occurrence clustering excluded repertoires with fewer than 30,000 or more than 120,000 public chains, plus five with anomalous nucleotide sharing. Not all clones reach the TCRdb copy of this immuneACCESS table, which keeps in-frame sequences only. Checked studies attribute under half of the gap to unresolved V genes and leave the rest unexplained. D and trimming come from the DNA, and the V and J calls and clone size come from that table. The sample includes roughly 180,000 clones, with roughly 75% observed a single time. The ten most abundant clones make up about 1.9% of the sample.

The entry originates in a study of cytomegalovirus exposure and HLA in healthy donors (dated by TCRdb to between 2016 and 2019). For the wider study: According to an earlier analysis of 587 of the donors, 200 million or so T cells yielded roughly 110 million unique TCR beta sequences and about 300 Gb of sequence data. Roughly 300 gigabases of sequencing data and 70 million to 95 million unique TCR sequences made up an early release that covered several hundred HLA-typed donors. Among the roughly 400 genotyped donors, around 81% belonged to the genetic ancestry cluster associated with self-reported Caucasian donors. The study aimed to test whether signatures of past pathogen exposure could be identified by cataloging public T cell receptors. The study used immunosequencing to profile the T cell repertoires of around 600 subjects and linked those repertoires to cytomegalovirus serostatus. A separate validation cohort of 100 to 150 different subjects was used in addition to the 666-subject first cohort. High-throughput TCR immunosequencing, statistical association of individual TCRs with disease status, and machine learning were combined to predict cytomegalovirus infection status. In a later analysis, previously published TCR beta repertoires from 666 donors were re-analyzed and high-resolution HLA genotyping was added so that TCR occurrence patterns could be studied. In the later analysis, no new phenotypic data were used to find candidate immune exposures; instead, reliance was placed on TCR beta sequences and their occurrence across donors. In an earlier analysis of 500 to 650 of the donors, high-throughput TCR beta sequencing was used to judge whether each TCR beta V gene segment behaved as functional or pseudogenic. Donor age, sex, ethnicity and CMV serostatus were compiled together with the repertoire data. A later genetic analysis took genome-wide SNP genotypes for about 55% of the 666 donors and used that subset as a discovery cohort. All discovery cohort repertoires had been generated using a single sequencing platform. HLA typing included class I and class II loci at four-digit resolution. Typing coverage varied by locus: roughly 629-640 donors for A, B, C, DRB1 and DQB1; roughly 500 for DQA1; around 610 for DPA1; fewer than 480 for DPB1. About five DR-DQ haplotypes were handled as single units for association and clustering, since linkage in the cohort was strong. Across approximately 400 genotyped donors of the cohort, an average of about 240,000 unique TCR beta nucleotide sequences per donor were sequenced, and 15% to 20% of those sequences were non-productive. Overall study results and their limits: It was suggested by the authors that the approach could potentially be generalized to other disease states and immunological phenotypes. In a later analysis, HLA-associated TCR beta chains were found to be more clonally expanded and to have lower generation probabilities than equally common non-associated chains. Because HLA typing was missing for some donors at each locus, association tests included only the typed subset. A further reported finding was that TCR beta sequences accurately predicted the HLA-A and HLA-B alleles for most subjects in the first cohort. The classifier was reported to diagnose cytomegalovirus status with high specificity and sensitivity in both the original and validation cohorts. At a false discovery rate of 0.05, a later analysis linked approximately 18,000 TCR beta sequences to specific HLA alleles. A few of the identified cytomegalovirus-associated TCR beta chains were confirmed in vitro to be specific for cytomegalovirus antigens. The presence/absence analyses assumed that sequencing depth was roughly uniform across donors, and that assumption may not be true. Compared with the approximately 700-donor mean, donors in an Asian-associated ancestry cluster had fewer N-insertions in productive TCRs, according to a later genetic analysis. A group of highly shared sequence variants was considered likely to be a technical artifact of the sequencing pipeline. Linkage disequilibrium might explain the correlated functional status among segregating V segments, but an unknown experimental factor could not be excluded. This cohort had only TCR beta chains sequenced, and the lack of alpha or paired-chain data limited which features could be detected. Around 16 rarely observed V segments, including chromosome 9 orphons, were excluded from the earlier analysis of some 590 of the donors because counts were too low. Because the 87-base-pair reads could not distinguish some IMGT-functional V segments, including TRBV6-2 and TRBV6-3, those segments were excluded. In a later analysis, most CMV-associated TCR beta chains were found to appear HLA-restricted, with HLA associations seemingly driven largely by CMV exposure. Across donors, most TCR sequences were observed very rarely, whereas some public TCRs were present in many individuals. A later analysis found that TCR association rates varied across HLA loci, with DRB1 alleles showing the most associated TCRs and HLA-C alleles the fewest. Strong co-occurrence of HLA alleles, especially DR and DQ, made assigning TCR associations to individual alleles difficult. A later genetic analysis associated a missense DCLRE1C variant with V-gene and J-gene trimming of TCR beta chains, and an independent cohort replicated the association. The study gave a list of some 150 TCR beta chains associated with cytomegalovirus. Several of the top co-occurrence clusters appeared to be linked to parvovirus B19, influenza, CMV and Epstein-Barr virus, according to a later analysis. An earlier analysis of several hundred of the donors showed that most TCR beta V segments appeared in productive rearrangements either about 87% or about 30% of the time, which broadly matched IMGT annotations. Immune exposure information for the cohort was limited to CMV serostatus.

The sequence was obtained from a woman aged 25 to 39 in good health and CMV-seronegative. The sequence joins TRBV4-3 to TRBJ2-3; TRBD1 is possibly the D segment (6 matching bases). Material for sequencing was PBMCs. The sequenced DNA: TGCGCCAGCAGCCAAGAGAGGGGGTTGCAGGGCCCCGATACGCAGTATTTT. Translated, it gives CASSQERGLQGPDTQYF.